The clone carrying this T cell receptor (beta chain) was found a few times. Its target is not known. The data derive from a study of vaccination and CD4 T cells after COVID-19. Study information: Convalescent donors: six male, four female; seven Caucasian, two Asian, one multiracial, two Hispanic. Study results and caveats: The median number of SARS-CoV-2-reactive clonotypes increased from about 20 to 38, a change that did not reach significance.

The CDR3 sequence is 16 residues long. The ends were cut back, 6 bases at V and 1 base at J, with 16 bases in the middle. CDR1 is SGHKS and CDR2 is YYEKEE in the germline V gene (reference sequence). Cultured CD4+ T cells had their DNA profiled by the Oncomine TCR Beta short-read assay. TCRdb analysed the PCR reads with MiXCR anew, one entry per CDR3 protein. The table records some 10,000 distinct CDR3 sequences, roughly 50% of them present only once. The treatment denotes: 10-day PBMC culture with coronavirus spike peptide pools or control peptides (ViraFEST assay). What was sequenced was CD4+ T cells from blood, cultured in vitro. The sequence was obtained from a human donor who had recovered from COVID-19. This chain links TRBV5-5 with TRBJ2-2; no clear D. The CDR3 loop reads CASTPVAAENTGELFF. CDR3 nucleotide sequence: TGTGCCAGCACCCCTGTTGCGGCGGAGAACACCGGGGAGCTGTTTTTT.